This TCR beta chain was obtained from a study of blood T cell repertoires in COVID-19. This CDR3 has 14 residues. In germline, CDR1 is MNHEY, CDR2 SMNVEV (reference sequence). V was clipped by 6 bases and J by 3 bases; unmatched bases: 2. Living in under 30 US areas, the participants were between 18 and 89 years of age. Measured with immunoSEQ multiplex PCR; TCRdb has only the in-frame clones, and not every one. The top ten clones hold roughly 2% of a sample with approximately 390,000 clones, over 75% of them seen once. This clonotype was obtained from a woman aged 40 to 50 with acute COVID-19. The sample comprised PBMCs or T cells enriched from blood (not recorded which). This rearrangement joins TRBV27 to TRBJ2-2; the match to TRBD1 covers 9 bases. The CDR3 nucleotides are TGTGCCAGCAGGGGGACAGGGCACACCGGGGAGCTGTTTTTT. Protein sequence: CASRGTGHTGELFF.